The 5 T cell receptor beta chains listed next were all sequenced from one sample in a study of T cells in localized non-small cell lung cancer. Some clones are missing from TCRdb's copy, which holds only in-frame ones; the method was immunoSEQ multiplex PCR. Here the sample spans about 77,000 clones, 88% being singletons. The sample here was peripheral blood, taken before any cancer treatment. The source is a woman aged 40-70 years with stage I squamous cell lung carcinoma.

This clone has more than one count but fewer than ten. This rearrangement joins TRBV15 to TRBJ1-4; 10 positions match TRBD1. Germline-derived CDR1 and CDR2 are LNHNV and YYDKDF (reference sequence). This CDR3 comprises 16 residues. V was pared by 1 base and J by 6 bases, with 5 bases of the junction left unmatched. The CDR3 nucleotides are TGTGCCACCAGCAGAGGAGACGGGACAGGGGATGAAAAACTGTTTTTT. Translation gives CATSRGDGTGDEKLFF.

V gene TRBV5-6 combines with J gene TRBJ1-5, with D unclear. This CDR3 has 13 residues. The germline gives CDR1 SGHDT, CDR2 YYEEEE. V was pared by 0 bases and J by 4 bases, with 5 bases between. CDR3 residues: CASSLGRNQPQHF. The DNA for the CDR3 is TGTGCCAGCAGCTTGGGCCGGAATCAGCCCCAGCATTTT.

V gene TRBV10-2 combines with J gene TRBJ2-2, with D unresolved. CDR1 WSHSY and CDR2 SAAADI come from the germline V gene. V lost 2 bases, J lost 9 bases, and 4 bases lay in between. The CDR3 is 11 residues long. The CDR3 nucleotides are TGCGCCAGCAGTGAGCGCCGGGAGCTGTTTTTT. Protein product: CASSERRELFF.

This clone showed up just a few times. The chain links TRBV27 to TRBJ2-1, with 7 bases lining up with TRBD1. Germline V CDR1 and CDR2: MNHEY, SMNVEV (reference sequence). The CDR3 extends over 15 amino acids. Trimming at V came to 0 bases and at J to 7 bases, leaving 6 bases not matched to a gene. This chain's CDR3 is CASSLSKVTGNEQFF. The DNA for the CDR3 is TGTGCCAGCAGTTTATCGAAGGTGACAGGGAATGAGCAGTTCTTC.

The chain is built from TRBV2 and TRBJ1-5; D remains unclear. The CDR3 extends over 14 amino acids. Deletions cut 2 bases from V and 3 bases from J, with 8 bases between. Germline CDR1 reads SNHLY; CDR2 reads FYNNEI. The CDR3 spells CASSESGNNQPQHF. The CDR3 DNA sequence: TGTGCCAGCAGTGAATCGGGGAACAATCAGCCCCAGCATTTT.